This T cell receptor (beta chain) was captured by sequencing in a study of CD8 T cells in ankylosing spondylitis (TCRdb year 2017). With regard to the full study: The study profiled T cell receptor beta repertoires in healthy donors and ankylosing spondylitis patients to find disease-linked TCR variants. The full study cohort comprised around 25 ankylosing spondylitis patients and 85 to 120 healthy donors. Samples of peripheral blood were taken, and for ankylosing spondylitis patients, synovial fluid was collected as well.

The study at large found these results: Some of the motif variants had been reported before in the synovial fluid and blood of reactive arthritis patients, a finding that suggests common disease-initiation mechanisms. The disease-linked clones showed a CD8+ phenotype and occurred at relatively low frequencies in peripheral blood. Blood from ankylosing spondylitis patients appeared to be characterized by a TCR beta motif made up of fewer than ten highly homologous amino acid variants. The disease-linked clones were reported to be significantly enriched in matched synovial fluid samples from ankylosing spondylitis patients.

The CDR1 and CDR2 encoded by the germline V gene (reference sequence) are LNHDA and SQIVND. The CDR3 runs 13 amino acids, cysteine and phenylalanine included. The sequence is cut down to CDR3 DNA, 39 bases in frame from base 1. This clonotype was seen a few times. Its antigen remains unidentified. This may be a read error, as it is one base from a much larger clone. Sequencer: Illumina HiSeq 2500. TCR beta libraries were prepared by quantitative 5'-RACE with molecular barcodes. Under the source paper's analysis protocol: To identify disease-linked TCR variants, a new computational method was used, one built on a probabilistic model of VDJ rearrangement. TCRdb reprocessing: public reads trimmed at Q25 with fastp, clones called with MiXCR, in-frame beta chains kept. Entries are consolidated by CDR3 protein sequence, retaining the most common genes and DNA. The V and J calls reflect TCRdb's pipeline rather than the authors' work. The sample table shows 130,000 or so distinct CDR3 sequences, and roughly 6.6% are seen once. The top ten clones comprise 12% of the sample.

This sequence originates from a male donor with ankylosing spondylitis or in good health (not recorded which). Sequenced material: blood, either unsorted or a sorted T cell fraction (not recorded which). The rearranged segments are TRBV19 and TRBJ1-2, with no confidently assigned D gene. The DNA sequence is TGTGCCAGTAGTGTGGCCCCGCGGGGTGGCTCCACCTTC. Its protein product is CASSVAPRGGSTF.